The next 19 T cell receptor beta chains were all read from a single sample in a study of blood T cell repertoires in COVID-19. Measured with immunoSEQ multiplex PCR; TCRdb has only the in-frame clones, and not every one. The sample lists fewer than 350,000 clones; 85% to 90% were seen once. The sample comprised PBMCs or T cells enriched from blood (not recorded which). These receptor sequences come from a woman in her 30s with acute COVID-19.

V usage is TRBV7-2 and J usage is TRBJ2-6, with D unclear. The CDR3 runs to 18 residues. Germline V lookup: CDR1 SGHTA, CDR2 FQGNSA. Trimming took 1 base from V and 0 from J, leaving 13 bases between them. The CDR3 here is CASSLVKLLASGANVLTF. DNA for the CDR3: TGTGCCAGCAGCTTAGTGAAACTATTAGCCTCTGGGGCCAACGTCCTGACTTTC.

This clone has only a few counts. CDR3 region: CASSFNRGDTGELFF. The DNA for the CDR3 is TGTGCCAGTAGTTTTAACAGGGGGGACACCGGGGAGCTGTTTTTT. The V call is TRBV19, the J call TRBJ2-2, with 8 bases identical to TRBD1. Germline CDR1 LNHDA, CDR2 SQIVND (reference sequence). The CDR3 length is 15 residues. Trimming took 5 bases from V and 3 from J; bases not matched to a gene: 5.

The chain combines TRBV27 with TRBJ1-5; TRBD1 matches at 11 bases. This CDR3 contains 14 residues. After removal of 6 bases from V and 4 bases from J, the junction contained 2 bases not matched to a gene. The germline gives CDR1 MNHEY, CDR2 SMNVEV (reference sequence). The CDR3 coding sequence is TGTGCCAGCAGGGGGACAGGGGGAAATCAGCCCCAGCATTTT. This codes for CASRGTGGNQPQHF.

Comments on this clone: Other DNA sequences within the sample encode an identical CDR3. The chain carries TRBV28 and TRBJ1-4; D is perhaps TRBD1 (6 bases). The germline CDR1 and CDR2 sequences are MDHEN and SYDVKM. Trimming pared 4 bases from V and 0 bases from J, leaving 6 bases between. This CDR3 region has 14 residues. The CDR3 region is CASSSGATNEKLFF. As DNA, the CDR3 is TGTGCCAGCAGTTCAGGGGCAACTAATGAAAAACTGTTTTTT.

The chain joins TRBV4-1 to TRBJ1-1; 8 bases agree with TRBD1. V was pared by 0 bases and J by 0 bases, with 3 bases of the junction left unmatched. The CDR3 is made up of 16 amino acids. Germline V lookup: CDR1 MGHRA, CDR2 YSYEKL. The DNA of the CDR3 is TGCGCCAGCAGCCAAGAGTCAGGGGGCGTGAACACTGAAGCTTTCTTT. Protein: CASSQESGGVNTEAFF.

The genes are TRBV2 and TRBJ2-7; D gene unclear. Germline V gene data show CDR1 as SNHLY and CDR2 as FYNNEI. The V gene lost 3 bases and the J gene lost 0 bases, with 12 bases spanning the gap. CDR3 length: 15 residues. CDR3 sequence (DNA): TGTGCCAGCAGTGACTACGTGGAGAGCTCCTACGAGCAGTACTTC. As protein: CASSDYVESSYEQYF.

The rearrangement links TRBV14 to TRBJ2-1; TRBD2 matches 7 bases. V lost 1 base to trimming and J lost 0 bases; unmatched junction nucleotides: 9. Germline CDR1 SGHDN, CDR2 FVKESK. The CDR3 has 18 residues. CDR3 DNA sequence: TGTGCCAGCAGCCAAGGAGGCGGGAGATCGAGCTCCTACAATGAGCAGTTCTTC. Translated, it gives CASSQGGGRSSSYNEQFF.

The gene calls are TRBV3-1 (or the pseudogene TRBV3-2) and TRBJ2-3, with 10 bases matching TRBD2. This CDR3 contains 18 residues. V lost 3 bases to trimming and J lost 4 bases; unmatched junction nucleotides: 13. From germline, CDR1 is LGHDT and CDR2 YNNKEL (reference sequence). CDR3 nucleotide sequence: TGTGCCAGCAGCCATCAAAGCGGTAGCGGGAGGAGCCCAGATACGCAGTATTTT. Its translation is CASSHQSGSGRSPDTQYF.

This chain links TRBV27 with TRBJ2-3; perhaps TRBD2 as D (5 bases). CDR3 size: 13 residues. V lost 10 bases and J lost 5, with 16 bases in between. The germline V gene has CDR1 MNHEY and CDR2 SMNVEV (reference sequence). The CDR3, as DNA: TGTGCCACCGGGGATCCCCTGGAAGATACGCAGTATTTT. This gives the protein CATGDPLEDTQYF.

This rearrangement joins TRBV5-1 to TRBJ1-1, with 7 bases aligning to TRBD1. Per the germline V gene, CDR1 is SGHRS and CDR2 is YFSETQ. The V segment lost 2 bases and the J segment 1 base; nucleotides outside the gene matches: 11. This CDR3 region has 17 residues. As DNA, the CDR3 is TGCGCCAGCAGCTTTTTGGAAACAGGGGTAGCGAACACTGAAGCTTTCTTT. Translated: CASSFLETGVANTEAFF.

This chain uses TRBV28 with TRBJ1-6; the match to TRBD1 covers 7 bases. The V gene end was trimmed by 6 bases and the J gene end by 5 bases; junction bases not matched to a gene: 10. The germline CDR1 and CDR2 sequences are MDHEN and SYDVKM. The CDR3 contains 16 residues. CDR3 sequence (DNA): TGTGCCAGCAGCCGTTCGGGGACAGTACATAATTCACCCCTCCACTTT. Amino acids: CASSRSGTVHNSPLHF.

This chain links TRBV28 with TRBJ2-7, with 7 bases fitting TRBD2. Germline V lookup: CDR1 MDHEN, CDR2 SYDVKM. The CDR3 loop spans 13 amino acids. Trimming cost V 7 bases and J 3 bases; bases outside gene matches: 6. The CDR3 bases are TGTGCCAGCACCCAGGGAGGGAACTACGAGCAGTACTTC. This encodes CASTQGGNYEQYF.

The chain links TRBV28 to TRBJ1-4, with unresolved D. Trimming left V 8 bases short and J 7 bases short, with 14 bases between. The CDR3 loop spans 13 amino acids. Germline V gene data show CDR1 as MDHEN and CDR2 as SYDVKM. In DNA, the CDR3 is TGTGCCAGCGAGGGCTTGCCTGGTGAAAAACTGTTTTTT. Translating gives CASEGLPGEKLFF.

The chain links TRBV30 to TRBJ2-7; a possible D gene is TRBD1 (5 bases). CDR3 length: 13 amino acids. CDR1 and CDR2 from the germline V gene are GTSNPN and SVGIG (reference sequence). Trimming took off 0 bases at V and 2 bases at J, with 8 bases between the two ends. CDR3 DNA: TGTGCCTGGAGTGTACGACAGCCCTACGAGCAGTACTTC. It is translated as CAWSVRQPYEQYF.

The rearrangement uses TRBV7-9 and TRBJ2-2; 11 bases line up with TRBD2. CDR1 is SEHNR, CDR2 FQNEAQ, per germline (reference sequence). J was trimmed by 6 bases and V by 5 bases; bases with no gene match: 8. The CDR3 is 16 amino acids. CDR3 in DNA: TGTGCCAGCAGCCCTACTAGCGGGAGACCCTCCGGGGAGCTGTTTTTT. Translated: CASSPTSGRPSGELFF. Using reference TRBV7-9 and TRBJ2-2 for the parts outside the CDR3, the full variable domain is DTGVSQNPRHKITKRGQNVTFRCDPISEHNRLYWYRQTLGQGPEFLTYFQNEAQLEKSRLLSDRFSAERPKGSFSTLEIQRTEQGDSAMYLCASSPTSGRPSGELFFGEGSRLTVL.

The V and J genes are TRBV18 and TRBJ1-5; D might be TRBD1 (6 bases). Trimming took off 1 base at V and 5 bases at J, with 12 bases between the two ends. CDR3 length equals 15 residues. Per germline, CDR1 KGHSH and CDR2 LQKENI. The CDR3 sequence: CASSPQGHGDQPQHF. DNA for the CDR3: TGTGCCAGCTCACCACAGGGACATGGGGATCAGCCCCAGCATTTT.

CDR3 nucleotide sequence: TGTGCCAGCAGCTTCCTAGCGAACCTTTACAATGAGCAGTTCTTC. Translated: CASSFLANLYNEQFF. The chain combines TRBV5-5 with TRBJ2-1, with a tentative D call TRBD2 (6 bases). The CDR3 totals 15 residues. Germline V gives CDR1 SGHKS, CDR2 YYEKEE (reference sequence). V was clipped by 2 bases and J by 4 bases, with 13 bases between them.

The chain is built from TRBV27 and TRBJ2-1; the D gene is possibly TRBD2 (6 bases). The V end was cut by 4 bases, the J end by 9 bases, with 7 bases between. The CDR3 length is 11 residues. CDR1 and CDR2 (germline): MNHEY, SMNVEV (reference sequence). CDR3 protein: CASSWGVEQFF. The CDR3 DNA follows: TGTGCCAGCAGTTGGGGGGTTGAGCAGTTCTTC.

This clone has a handful of counts. The V call is TRBV28, the J call TRBJ2-7; 7 bases line up with TRBD1. Germline loops: CDR1 MDHEN, CDR2 SYDVKM. V lost 7 bases and J lost 3; bases outside the gene matches: 6. The CDR3 is made up of 13 amino acids. This CDR3 is CASTQGVDYEQYF. The CDR3 coding sequence is TGTGCCAGCACCCAGGGGGTTGACTACGAGCAGTACTTC.